The clone carrying this TCR beta chain was seen many times. The germline gives CDR1 SGHRS, CDR2 YFSETQ. The CDR3 spans 17 residues. V lost 3 bases, J lost 0 bases, and 6 bases stayed unmatched. The sample is drawn from a study of T-cell reconstitution after alpha-beta-depleted transplantation in children. During its preparation, the TCRbeta library received unique molecular identifiers. TCRdb re-derived calls from the PCR reads in MiXCR, one entry per CDR3 protein. This sample carries about 690,000 distinct CDR3 sequences, about 15% of them seen once, and the ten largest clones take 1.1%. The receptor's source is a human donor who donated a stem cell graft to a child with acute myeloid leukemia. This material consisted of PBMCs from the stem cell graft donor, taken from the stem cell graft. This chain links TRBV5-1 with TRBJ2-6; 7 bases align to TRBD1. This chain's CDR3 is CASSSHDRASGANVLTF. The CDR3 DNA follows: TGCGCCAGCAGCTCCCACGACAGGGCCTCTGGGGCCAACGTCCTGACTTTC.